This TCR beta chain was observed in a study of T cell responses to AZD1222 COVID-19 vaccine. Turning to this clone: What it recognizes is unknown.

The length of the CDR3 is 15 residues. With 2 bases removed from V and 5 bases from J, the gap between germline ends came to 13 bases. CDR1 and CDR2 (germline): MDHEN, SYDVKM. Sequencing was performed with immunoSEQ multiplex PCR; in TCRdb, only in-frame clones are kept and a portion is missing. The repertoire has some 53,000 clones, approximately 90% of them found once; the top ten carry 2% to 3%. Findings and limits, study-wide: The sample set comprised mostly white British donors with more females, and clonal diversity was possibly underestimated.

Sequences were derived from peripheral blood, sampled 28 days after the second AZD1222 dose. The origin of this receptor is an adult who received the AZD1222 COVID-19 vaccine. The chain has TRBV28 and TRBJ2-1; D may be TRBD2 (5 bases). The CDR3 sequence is CASSLESGPHNEQFF. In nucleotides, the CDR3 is TGTGCCAGCAGTTTAGAAAGCGGCCCACACAATGAGCAGTTCTTC.